These 25 T cell receptor beta chains came from one sample sequenced in a study of glioma-infiltrating T cells. The iRepertoire nested amplicon-rescue multiplex PCR amplified TCR alpha and beta CDR3s from RNA. TCRdb reprocessed the multiplex PCR reads via MiXCR and lists one record per CDR3 protein. Of over 130,000 distinct CDR3 sequences listed, approximately 39% are singletons. The sequencing sample was made of glioma tissue, nonneoplastic brain tissue, or PBMCs (not recorded which). The source of these receptors is a human donor with low-grade glioma or glioblastoma, undergoing nonglioma brain surgery, or in good health (not recorded which).

This sequence joins TRBV24-1 and TRBJ2-5; TRBD2 might be the D (5 bases). Germline V gene data show CDR1 as KGHDR and CDR2 as SFDVKD. The CDR3 runs 13 residues. V lost 1 base and J lost 4, with 6 bases in between. The CDR3 DNA reads TGTGCCACCAGTGATTTTGAGGGAGAGACCCAGTACTTC. Its translation is CATSDFEGETQYF.

This clonotype was seen ten or more times. The chain carries TRBV6-1 and TRBJ2-3; no definite D call. V gave up 6 bases and J gave up 3 bases, with 7 bases separating them. Germline V gives CDR1 MNHNS, CDR2 SASEGT. The CDR3 is 12 residues long. The CDR3: CASSFPTDTQYF. DNA for the CDR3: TGTGCCAGCAGCTTTCCAACAGATACGCAGTATTTT.

This rearrangement joins TRBV20-1 to TRBJ2-5; the match to TRBD1 covers 7 bases. The junction had 6 bases not matched to a gene; V was cut back by 2 bases and J by 0 bases. CDR1 is DFQATT, CDR2 SNEGSKA, per germline (reference sequence). This CDR3 is 15 amino acids long. The CDR3 sequence is CSARRQGRYQETQYF. For the CDR3, the DNA is TGCAGTGCTAGAAGACAGGGAAGATACCAAGAGACCCAGTACTTC.

Here the CDR3 reads CASSQVQGGGAFF. The CDR3 region has the DNA TGTGCCAGCAGCCAAGTACAGGGAGGGGGGGCTTTCTTT. V gene TRBV14 combines with J gene TRBJ1-1; tentative D call: TRBD1 (6 bases). The ends were cut back, 1 base at V and 11 bases at J, with 14 bases in the middle. The CDR3 length is 13 residues. Germline CDR1 is SGHDN and CDR2 is FVKESK.

The chain recombines TRBV24-1 with TRBJ1-2; D unclear. The germline gives CDR1 KGHDR, CDR2 SFDVKD. CDR3 length equals 13 residues. The V end was cut by 3 bases, the J end by 8 bases, with 12 bases between. In DNA, the CDR3 is TGTGCCACCAGTGATCGGACGGCTAGCGGCTACACCTTC. Translation: CATSDRTASGYTF.

This clonotype was counted only a few times. This chain links TRBV5-4 with TRBJ1-1; D is uncertain. The CDR3 is 18 residues long. CDR1 is SGHNT and CDR2 is YYREEE in the germline V gene (reference sequence). V lost 1 base to trimming and J lost 0 bases, with 19 bases between them. CDR3 DNA sequence: TGTGCCAGCAGCTTGAAGAAGGACGGTGGCAGATTGAACACTGAAGCTTTCTTT. Translating gives CASSLKKDGGRLNTEAFF.

The chain employs TRBV20-1 and TRBJ2-7; 10 nucleotides align to TRBD1. The CDR3 length is 14 residues. V shed 1 base and J 4 bases; nucleotides not matched to a gene: 4. Germline CDR1 DFQATT, CDR2 SNEGSKA (reference sequence). The CDR3 DNA reads TGCAGTGCTAGAGCCCGGGACAGGGGTTACGAGCAGTACTTC. Protein product: CSARARDRGYEQYF.

This clonotype was seen a handful of times. The chain uses TRBV7-2 and TRBJ2-3; D is uncertain. Germline V lookup: CDR1 SGHTA, CDR2 FQGNSA. Trimming shortened V by 0 bases and J by 4 bases, and 5 bases separated the two germline ends. The CDR3 spans 13 residues. The CDR3 DNA is TGTGCCAGCAGCTTAGCGGCCTCAGATACGCAGTATTTT. Protein: CASSLAASDTQYF.

Only a few counts were recorded for this clonotype. This chain joins TRBV6-1 and TRBJ2-2, with D unclear. The V gene's germline CDR1 is MNHNS and CDR2 SASEGT. V dropped 6 bases and J dropped 6 bases, with 5 bases sitting between them. CDR3 size: 11 residues. The CDR3 nucleotides are TGTGCCAGCAGAAGGTCCGGGGAGCTGTTTTTT. Its protein is CASRRSGELFF.

This chain uses TRBV6-1 with TRBJ1-4; D gene ambiguous. The V gene's germline CDR1 is MNHNS and CDR2 SASEGT. The germline V and J ends were trimmed by 7 bases and 8 bases, with 8 bases remaining between them. The CDR3 runs to 11 residues. The CDR3 loop is CASTDREKLFF. The CDR3 bases are TGTGCCAGCACCGATCGGGAAAAACTGTTTTTT.

The chain has TRBV5-6 and TRBJ1-1; D not certain. Germline loops: CDR1 SGHDT, CDR2 YYEEEE. The CDR3 extends over 14 amino acids. V lost 4 bases and J 7 bases, leaving 17 bases between the germline ends. This chain's CDR3 is CASSRTLERNEAFF. CDR3 in DNA: TGTGCCAGCAGCCGGACCCTCGAACGTAATGAAGCTTTCTTT.

The V and J genes are TRBV6-1 and TRBJ1-1, with D uncertain. Germline-derived CDR1 and CDR2 are MNHNS and SASEGT. The CDR3 has 13 residues. Trimming shortened V by 5 bases and J by 0 bases, and 7 bases separated the two germline ends. CDR3 coding DNA: TGTGCCAGCAGTCCCAGATTGAACACTGAAGCTTTCTTT. This codes for CASSPRLNTEAFF.

The gene calls are TRBV7-2 and TRBJ1-5; D is possibly TRBD1 (6 bases). The CDR3 has 17 residues. The V end was cut by 5 bases, the J end by 0 bases, with 17 bases between. From germline, CDR1 is SGHTA and CDR2 FQGNSA. The CDR3 nucleotides read TGTGCCAGCAGCCTCTCCGGGACACCGTATAGCAATCAGCCCCAGCATTTT. Translated: CASSLSGTPYSNQPQHF.

This clonotype was observed a few times. This chain links TRBV12-3 or TRBV12-4 with TRBJ2-7, with 7 bases identical to TRBD1. The V and J ends lost 6 bases and 4 bases, in that order; junction bases with no gene match: 15. This CDR3 contains 16 residues. CDR3 amino acids: CASRPTAGGLGYEQYF. The CDR3 DNA reads TGTGCCAGCAGACCGACAGCAGGGGGTTTAGGATACGAGCAGTACTTC.

The CDR3, as DNA: TGTGCCAGCAGGCGACAGGGGGCAGACCAAGAGACCCAGTACTTC. Translation: CASRRQGADQETQYF. V gene TRBV3-1 combines with J gene TRBJ2-5; 10 bases are a match to TRBD1. V was clipped by 6 bases and J by 0 bases; unmatched bases: 4. CDR3 length: 15 residues. Looked up from germline, CDR1 is LGHDT and CDR2 is YNNKEL (reference sequence).

This clonotype has only a few counts. In nucleotides, the CDR3 is TGTGCCAGCAGCTTACAGACATCCTCTGGAAACACCATATATTTT. Translating gives CASSLQTSSGNTIYF. The gene calls are TRBV7-2 and TRBJ1-3; D is ambiguous. V dropped 2 bases and J dropped 0 bases, with 8 bases sitting between them. The CDR3 has 15 residues. Looked up from germline, CDR1 is SGHTA and CDR2 is FQGNSA.

In its sample, this clonotype was seen a few times. The rearrangement uses TRBV10-3 and TRBJ2-3, with 9 positions matching TRBD2. V was pared by 4 bases and J by 0 bases, with 5 bases of the junction left unmatched. Germline values: CDR1 ENHRY, CDR2 SYGVKD. CDR3 length: 16 amino acids. Written as DNA, the CDR3 is TGTGCCATCAGTGGAGACGCGGGGGGGAGCACAGATACGCAGTATTTT. Translating it yields CAISGDAGGSTDTQYF.

As regards this clonotype: A clone one base away is much larger, so this may be a read error. The chain employs TRBV28 and TRBJ1-3; D uncertain. This CDR3 contains 13 residues. Per germline, CDR1 MDHEN and CDR2 SYDVKM. The DNA of the CDR3 is TGTGCCAGCAATTATTACTCTGGAAAAACCATATATTTT. As protein: CASNYYSGKTIYF.

This chain joins TRBV12-3 or TRBV12-4 and TRBJ1-1, with a weak D call TRBD1 (5 bases). V was trimmed by 6 bases and J by 3 bases, leaving 11 bases between them. The CDR3 is 13 residues long. The DNA of the CDR3 is TGTGCCAGCAGCATACAGGAGGACACTGAAGCTTTCTTT. It is translated as CASSIQEDTEAFF.

On this clonotype: The junction and the germline gene differ at one end; a read error may be behind it. The V call is TRBV27, the J call TRBJ1-1; the D is unclear. Germline CDR1 and CDR2: MNHEY and SMNVEV (reference sequence). There are 13 residues in the CDR3. CDR3 residues: CVSSEGGNTEAFF. DNA for the CDR3: TGTGTCAGCAGTGAAGGAGGGAACACTGAAGCTTTCTTT.

V and J are TRBV2 and TRBJ2-7, with unresolved D. Germline lookup yields CDR1 SNHLY and CDR2 FYNNEI. V lost 10 bases and J lost 9, with 25 bases in between. The length of the CDR3 is 14 residues. This chain's CDR3 is CATQKTGPRTGQYF. The DNA of the CDR3 is TGTGCCACCCAAAAAACCGGACCGCGAACGGGGCAGTACTTC. The variable domain in full, with the rest retrieved from reference TRBV2 and TRBJ2-7, is EPEVTQTPSHQVTQMGQEVILRCVPISNHLYFYWYRQILGQKVEFLVSFYNNEISEKSEIFDDQFSVERPDGSNFTLKIRSTKLEDSAMYFCATQKTGPRTGQYFGPGTRLTVT.

This clonotype was observed a handful of times. The chain has TRBV27 and TRBJ1-2, with D hard to call. The germline V gene encodes CDR1 MNHEY and CDR2 SMNVEV (reference sequence). Deletions cut 6 bases from V and 3 bases from J, with 14 bases between. CDR3 length equals 14 residues. The CDR3 loop is CASRDAGGYYGYTF. Written as DNA, the CDR3 is TGTGCCAGCAGGGACGCCGGAGGATACTATGGCTACACCTTC.

This clonotype was seen many times. CDR3 in amino acids: CSASWGNEQFF. The DNA for the CDR3 is TGCAGTGCTAGTTGGGGGAATGAGCAGTTCTTC. The chain joins TRBV20-1 to TRBJ2-1; D could derive from TRBD1 or TRBD2 (5 bases each). The V and J ends lost 3 bases and 7 bases respectively, with 7 bases between them. Germline values: CDR1 DFQATT, CDR2 SNEGSKA (reference sequence). This CDR3 is built from 11 residues.

Only a few counts were recorded for this clonotype. V gene TRBV7-2 combines with J gene TRBJ2-5; the D is unclear. V dropped 6 bases and J dropped 0 bases, with 8 bases sitting between them. The CDR3 sequence is 13 residues long. From germline, CDR1 is SGHTA and CDR2 FQGNSA. In nucleotides, the CDR3 is TGTGCCAGCAGGATCTTGTACCAAGAGACCCAGTACTTC. Protein: CASRILYQETQYF. Combining the CDR3 with reference TRBV7-2 and TRBJ2-5 gives the whole variable domain GAGVSQSPSNKVTEKGKDVELRCDPISGHTALYWYRQSLGQGLEFLIYFQGNSAPDKSGLPSDRFSAERTGGSVSTLTIQRTQQEDSAVYLCASRILYQETQYFGPGTRLLVL.

This chain links TRBV10-3 with TRBJ2-1, with a weak D call TRBD1 (7 bases). Germline V gene sequence: CDR1 ENHRY, CDR2 SYGVKD. Trimming took 6 bases from V and 5 from J, leaving 20 bases between them. The CDR3 extends over 16 amino acids. CDR3 protein: CAIRPRQGGSDNEQFF. CDR3 DNA sequence: TGTGCCATCAGACCCAGACAGGGAGGTTCGGACAATGAGCAGTTCTTC.